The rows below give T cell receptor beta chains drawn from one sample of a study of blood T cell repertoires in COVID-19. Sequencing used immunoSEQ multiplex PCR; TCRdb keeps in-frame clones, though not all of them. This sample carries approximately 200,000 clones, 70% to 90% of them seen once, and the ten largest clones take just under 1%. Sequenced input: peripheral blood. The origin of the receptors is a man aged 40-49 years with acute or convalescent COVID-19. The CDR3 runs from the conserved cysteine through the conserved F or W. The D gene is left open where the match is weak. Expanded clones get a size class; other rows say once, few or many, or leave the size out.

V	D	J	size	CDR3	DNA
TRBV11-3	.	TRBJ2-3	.	CASSPVLTDTQYF	TGTGCCAGCAGTCCGGTCCTGACAGATACGCAGTATTTT
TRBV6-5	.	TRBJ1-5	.	CASSTQGFQPQHF	TGTGCCAGCAGTACACAGGGTTTCCAGCCCCAGCATTTT
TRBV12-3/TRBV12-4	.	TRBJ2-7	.	CASTLGGYEQYF	TGTGCCAGCACTTTGGGGGGTTATGAGCAGTACTTC
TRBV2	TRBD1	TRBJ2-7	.	CASRGGTGGSVYEQYF	TGTGCCAGCAGGGGGGGAACAGGGGGCTCAGTCTACGAGCAGTACTTC
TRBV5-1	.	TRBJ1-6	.	CASRGEGGSPLHF	TGCGCCAGCCGCGGGGAGGGGGGATCACCCCTCCACTTT
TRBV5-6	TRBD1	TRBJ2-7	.	CASSLGTGAIDEQYF	TGTGCCAGCAGCCTCGGGACAGGGGCTATAGACGAGCAGTACTTC
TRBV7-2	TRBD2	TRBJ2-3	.	CASSSSLSSGGGRDTQYF	TGTGCCAGCAGCTCCTCACTTTCTAGCGGGGGTGGGAGAGATACGCAGTATTTT
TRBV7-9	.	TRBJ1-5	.	CASSLGGEWGNQPQHF	TGTGCCAGCAGCTTAGGAGGTGAGTGGGGCAATCAGCCCCAGCATTTT
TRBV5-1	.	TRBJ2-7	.	CASSQNGSPGGENYEQYF	TGCGCCAGCAGCCAGAACGGGTCGCCGGGGGGCGAAAACTACGAGCAGTACTTC
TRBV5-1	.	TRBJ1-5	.	CASSLGGGGHQPQHF	TGCGCCAGCAGCTTGGGAGGGGGGGGCCATCAGCCCCAGCATTTT
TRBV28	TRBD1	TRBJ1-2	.	CASSSPGRDRGSYTF	TGTGCCAGCAGTTCTCCAGGACGGGACAGGGGAAGCTACACCTTC
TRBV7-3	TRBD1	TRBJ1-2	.	CASSNQGARGYTF	TGTGCCAGCAGTAATCAGGGGGCTCGTGGCTACACCTTC
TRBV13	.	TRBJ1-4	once	CASSLSPGGANEKLFF	TGTGCCAGCAGCTTGTCCCCGGGGGGCGCTAATGAAAAACTGTTTTTT
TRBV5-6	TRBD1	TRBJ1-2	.	CASSSTRTGANYGYTF	TGTGCCAGCAGCTCGACCCGGACAGGGGCGAACTATGGCTACACCTTC
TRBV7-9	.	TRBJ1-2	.	CASSLGGASTYGYTF	TGTGCCAGCAGCTTAGGGGGCGCCAGTACCTATGGCTACACCTTC
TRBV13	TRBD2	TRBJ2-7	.	CASSVLAGGPNEQYF	TGTGCCAGCAGCGTACTAGCGGGGGGGCCGAACGAGCAGTACTTC
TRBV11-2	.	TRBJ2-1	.	CASSFLESSYNEQFF	TGTGCCAGCAGCTTTTTGGAGAGCTCCTACAATGAGCAGTTCTTC
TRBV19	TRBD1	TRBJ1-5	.	CASSPTGGGQPQHF	TGTGCCAGTAGTCCCACAGGGGGCGGGCAGCCCCAGCATTTT
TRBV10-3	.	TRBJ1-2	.	CAISDRGRDGYTF	TGTGCCATCAGTGACCGGGGTCGCGATGGCTACACCTTC
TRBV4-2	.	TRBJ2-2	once	CASSQDPGQAGELFF	TGTGCCAGCAGCCAAGATCCAGGGCAGGCCGGGGAGCTGTTTTTT
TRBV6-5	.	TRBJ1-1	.	CASSRDSSEAFF	TGTGCCAGCAGTCGAGACAGCTCTGAAGCTTTCTTT
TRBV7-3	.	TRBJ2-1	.	CASSSPILAQQFF	TGTGCCAGCAGCTCGCCCATACTAGCCCAGCAGTTCTTC
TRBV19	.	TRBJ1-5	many	CASSIGSRSNQPQHF	TGTGCCAGTAGTATTGGGTCGAGGAGCAATCAGCCCCAGCATTTT
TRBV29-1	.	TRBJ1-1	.	CSVEKRGGTEAFF	TGCAGCGTTGAGAAAAGGGGGGGCACTGAAGCTTTCTTT
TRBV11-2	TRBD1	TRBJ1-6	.	CASSFSTGGNSPLHF	TGTGCCAGCAGTTTTTCAACAGGGGGCAATTCACCCCTCCACTTT
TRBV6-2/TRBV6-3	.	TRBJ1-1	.	CASSSGTHTEAFF	TGTGCCAGCAGTTCCGGGACACACACTGAAGCTTTCTTT
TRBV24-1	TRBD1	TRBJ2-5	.	CATSDSGQGRETQYF	TGTGCCACCAGTGACTCCGGACAGGGGCGAGAGACCCAGTACTTC
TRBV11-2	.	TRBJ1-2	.	CASSLGGLGYGYTF	TGTGCCAGCAGCTTAGGCGGATTAGGCTATGGCTACACCTTC
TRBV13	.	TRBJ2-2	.	CASSPGGRGSTGELFF	TGTGCCAGCAGCCCAGGCGGGCGCGGAAGCACCGGGGAGCTGTTTTTT
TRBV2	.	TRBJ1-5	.	CASSDRVSNQPQHF	TGTGCCAGCAGTGACAGGGTGAGCAATCAGCCCCAGCATTTT
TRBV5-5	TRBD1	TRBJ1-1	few	CASSNPGRQGAEAFF	TGTGCCAGCAGCAACCCTGGGAGACAGGGGGCTGAAGCTTTCTTT
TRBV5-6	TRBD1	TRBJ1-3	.	CASSVAGGSGNTIYF	TGTGCCAGCAGCGTTGCAGGGGGCTCTGGAAACACCATATATTTT
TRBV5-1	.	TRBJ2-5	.	CASSSSQTQYF	TGCGCCAGCAGCTCGTCCCAGACCCAGTACTTC
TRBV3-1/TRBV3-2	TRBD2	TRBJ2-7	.	CASSQRGTSGGREQYF	TGTGCCAGCAGCCAGCGGGGAACTAGCGGGGGGCGAGAGCAGTACTTC
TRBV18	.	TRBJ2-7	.	CASSSPGDRSDEQYF	TGTGCCAGCTCATCCCCCGGGGATCGGTCTGACGAGCAGTACTTC
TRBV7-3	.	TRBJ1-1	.	CASSSSGGATEAFF	TGTGCCAGCAGCTCCTCAGGAGGGGCCACTGAAGCTTTCTTT
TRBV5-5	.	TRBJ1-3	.	CASRQFEASGNTIYF	TGTGCCAGCAGGCAATTCGAAGCCTCTGGAAACACCATATATTTT
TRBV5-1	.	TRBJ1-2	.	CASTLTREDGYTF	TGCGCCAGCACGTTGACCAGGGAGGATGGCTACACCTTC
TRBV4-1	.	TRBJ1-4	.	CASSQGSPRDLTNEKLFF	TGCGCCAGCAGCCAAGGGAGTCCCCGCGATTTAACTAATGAAAAACTGTTTTTT
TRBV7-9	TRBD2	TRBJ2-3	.	CASRVSGGVQDTQYF	TGTGCCAGCAGGGTTAGCGGGGGGGTTCAAGATACGCAGTATTTT
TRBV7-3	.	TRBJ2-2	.	CASRGSNTGELFF	TGTGCCAGCCGAGGGTCGAACACCGGGGAGCTGTTTTTT
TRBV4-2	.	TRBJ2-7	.	CASSQDGSRSEQYF	TGTGCCAGCAGCCAAGACGGTTCGAGATCCGAGCAGTACTTC
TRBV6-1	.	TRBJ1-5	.	CASSEARDQPQHF	TGTGCCAGCAGTGAAGCCCGTGATCAGCCCCAGCATTTT
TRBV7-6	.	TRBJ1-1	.	CASRPADTEAFF	TGTGCCAGCAGGCCGGCGGACACTGAAGCTTTCTTT
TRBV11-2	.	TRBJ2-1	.	CASMVTGAYNEQFF	TGTGCCAGCATGGTGACGGGGGCCTACAATGAGCAGTTCTTC
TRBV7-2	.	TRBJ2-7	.	CASSPRQTYEQYF	TGTGCCAGCAGCCCCCGTCAGACCTACGAGCAGTACTTC
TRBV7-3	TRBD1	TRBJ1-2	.	CASSLTGSGLGYTF	TGTGCCAGCAGCTTGACAGGGTCGGGTCTCGGCTACACCTTC
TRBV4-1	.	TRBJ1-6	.	CASSLGGGGNSPLHF	TGCGCCAGCAGCCTCGGTGGGGGCGGTAATTCACCCCTCCACTTT